Each of the 5 T cell receptor beta chains below was sequenced from the same sample in a study of blood T cell dynamics during melanoma immunotherapy. Libraries were prepared by immunoSEQ multiplex PCR; TCRdb keeps only in-frame clonotypes and omits some of them. The sample carries over 8,500 clones, approximately 90% recorded once. Time point specified: pre-treatment baseline. Sequenced material: blood, taken from a patient treated with checkpoint blockade. The receptor set was obtained from a human donor with melanoma.

This clone was seen a few times. This sequence joins TRBV10-3 and TRBJ2-7; possibly TRBD1 or TRBD2 for D (5 bases each). The CDR3 is 12 amino acids. V lost 4 bases to trimming and J lost 4 bases, with 8 bases between them. Germline lookup yields CDR1 ENHRY and CDR2 SYGVKD. This CDR3 is CAISVGVYEQYF. In DNA, the CDR3 is TGTGCCATCAGTGTGGGGGTTTACGAGCAGTACTTC.

The rearrangement joins TRBV27 to TRBJ2-1; a possible D gene is TRBD2 (5 bases). V was trimmed by 8 bases and J by 3 bases, leaving 8 bases between them. Germline V gene sequence: CDR1 MNHEY, CDR2 SMNVEV (reference sequence). The length of the CDR3 is 12 residues. The CDR3 protein is CASVAGYNEQFF. The CDR3 DNA follows: TGTGCCAGCGTCGCGGGCTACAATGAGCAGTTCTTC.

This chain joins TRBV27 and TRBJ1-5; no definite D call. Trimming shortened V by 2 bases and J by 7 bases, and 9 bases separated the two germline ends. The germline V gene encodes CDR1 MNHEY and CDR2 SMNVEV (reference sequence). This CDR3 comprises 13 residues. CDR3 in DNA: TGTGCCAGCAGTTTACTCCGCGACCAGCCCCAGCATTTT. Translated, it gives CASSLLRDQPQHF.

This chain connects TRBV30 to TRBJ1-3; possible D gene TRBD1, 6 bases. The V and J ends lost 8 bases and 0 bases respectively, with 14 bases between them. The CDR3 is 14 residues long. The V gene's germline CDR1 is GTSNPN and CDR2 SVGIG (reference sequence). CDR3 nucleotides: TGTGCCACCTCACAGGGCTTCTCTGGAAACACCATATATTTT. This translates into CATSQGFSGNTIYF.

The chain couples TRBV28 to TRBJ2-3; the match to TRBD2 covers 7 bases. The CDR3 loop spans 16 amino acids. CDR1 is MDHEN and CDR2 is SYDVKM in the germline V gene. The V and J ends lost 4 bases and 2 bases, in that order; junction bases with no gene match: 9. CDR3: CASSSFSGAATDTQYF. CDR3 DNA sequence: TGTGCCAGCAGTTCCTTCAGCGGGGCGGCCACAGATACGCAGTATTTT.